This TCR beta chain stems from a study of regulatory T cells in long-lasting Graves disease. Sample time point: persistent/refractory GD, antithyroid drugs over 5 years with positive TRAb. There was RNA extracted from PBMCs, and the TCR library was made from it. TCR beta libraries were built with iRepertoire HTBI primers and Arm-PCR of CDR3 regions. Via MiXCR, TCRdb re-called the multiplex PCR reads, giving one row per CDR3 protein. The table records 390,000 or so distinct CDR3 sequences, roughly 25% of them present only once. This TCR was sampled from a woman aged 40 to 55 with Graves disease. Specimen: peripheral blood mononuclear cells (PBMCs), collected when the disease was refractory, from a patient treated with antithyroid drugs.

The CDR3 is CASSYGAVGELFF. CDR3 DNA sequence: TGTGCCAGCAGTTACGGGGCCGTCGGGGAGCTGTTTTTT. V gene TRBV6-5 combines with J gene TRBJ2-2, with D maybe TRBD1 (5 bases). The CDR3 is 13 amino acids. Trimming took off 2 bases at V and 7 bases at J, with 8 bases between the two ends. Germline V gene data show CDR1 as MNHEY and CDR2 as SVGAGI.